Shown below are 18 T cell receptor beta chains from a single sample sequenced in a study of blood T cell repertoires in COVID-19. Using immunoSEQ multiplex PCR, the repertoire was profiled, and TCRdb retains in-frame clones only, with some absent. The repertoire holds 350,000 or so clones, approximately 91% seen once, with approximately 1% in the top ten. The specimen was PBMCs or T cells enriched from blood (not recorded which). Receptor source: a woman between 25 and 40 years old who had been exposed to COVID-19.

This chain links TRBV7-2 with TRBJ1-1; D remains ambiguous. With 1 base removed from V and 0 bases from J, the gap between germline ends came to 9 bases. The germline gives CDR1 SGHTA, CDR2 FQGNSA. CDR3 length equals 15 residues. The CDR3 nucleotides are TGTGCCAGCAGCTTAGAGGTCACAGTGAACACTGAAGCTTTCTTT. Encoded protein: CASSLEVTVNTEAFF.

The chain uses TRBV5-6 and TRBJ1-2; TRBD1 might be the D (6 bases). CDR1 and CDR2 from the germline V gene are SGHDT and YYEEEE. There are 17 residues in the CDR3. V lost 0 bases and J 5 bases, leaving 20 bases between the germline ends. The CDR3 coding sequence is TGTGCCAGCAGCTTGGCCCGTCAGGGGCCAGAGGTTTATGGCTACACCTTC. It codes for CASSLARQGPEVYGYTF.

The chain recombines TRBV28 with TRBJ2-7; TRBD1 is a possible D gene (5 bases). The germline V gene encodes CDR1 MDHEN and CDR2 SYDVKM. The V and J ends lost 4 bases and 2 bases respectively, with 15 bases between them. The CDR3 sequence is 15 residues long. The CDR3 sequence: CASSSPGKNTYEQYF. CDR3 coding DNA: TGTGCCAGCAGTTCCCCAGGGAAGAATACCTACGAGCAGTACTTC. Complete variable domain (other parts from reference TRBV28 and TRBJ2-7): DVKVTQSSRYLVKRTGEKVFLECVQDMDHENMFWYRQDPGLGLRLIYFSYDVKMKEKGDIPEGYSVSREKKERFSLILESASTNQTSMYLCASSSPGKNTYEQYFGPGTRLTVT.

Turning to this clone: This sample includes further DNA sequences coding for the same CDR3. V gene TRBV9 combines with J gene TRBJ1-3; D gene ambiguous. Trimming cost V 0 bases and J 0 bases, with 7 bases left between them. This CDR3 is built from 15 residues. Per the germline V gene, CDR1 is SGDLS and CDR2 is YYNGEE. The CDR3 loop reads CASSVDGSSGNTIYF. The DNA for the CDR3 is TGTGCCAGCAGCGTAGACGGGTCCTCTGGAAACACCATATATTTT. The whole variable domain, remainder taken from reference TRBV9 and TRBJ1-3, is DSGVTQTPKHLITATGQRVTLRCSPRSGDLSVYWYQQSLDQGLQFLIQYYNGEERAKGNILERFSAQQFPDLHSELNLSSLELGDSALYFCASSVDGSSGNTIYFGEGSWLTVV.

J is TRBJ1-3 and V is TRBV5-1; no reliable D call. The CDR3 contains 15 residues. The germline CDR1 and CDR2 sequences are SGHRS and YFSETQ. V was trimmed by 4 bases and J by 0 bases, leaving 11 bases between them. The CDR3 is CASSPDGSSGNTIYF. For the CDR3, the DNA is TGCGCCAGCAGCCCTGACGGGAGCTCTGGAAACACCATATATTTT.

The chain has TRBV11-2 and TRBJ2-5, with 14 bases aligning to TRBD2. The germline V gene has CDR1 SGHAT and CDR2 FQNNGV. The CDR3 loop spans 18 amino acids. Germline trimming cut 5 bases from V and 5 bases from J; bases unmatched to any gene: 13. The chain's CDR3 is CASSQLRLAGGLEETQYF. DNA of the CDR3: TGTGCCAGCAGCCAGTTGAGACTAGCGGGAGGGCTCGAGGAGACCCAGTACTTC. Together with reference TRBV11-2 and TRBJ2-5, the CDR3 gives the full variable domain: EAGVAQSPRYKIIEKRQSVAFWCNPISGHATLYWYQQILGQGPKLLIQFQNNGVVDDSQLPKDRFSAERLKGVDSTLKIQPAKLEDSAVYLCASSQLRLAGGLEETQYFGPGTRLLVL.

This clone was recorded only once. This rearrangement joins TRBV18 to TRBJ1-4; D is unclear. The ends were cut back, 5 bases at V and 4 bases at J, with 11 bases in the middle. Germline assignment: CDR1 KGHSH and CDR2 LQKENI. The CDR3 runs 14 residues. The CDR3 DNA reads as TGTGCCAGCTCAAACGGGGAACTTAATGAAAAACTGTTTTTT. This sequence encodes CASSNGELNEKLFF.

V and J are TRBV3-1 (or the pseudogene TRBV3-2) and TRBJ1-5; 7 bases align to TRBD1. Germline V gives CDR1 LGHDT, CDR2 YNNKEL (reference sequence). The CDR3 is 15 residues long. V shed 4 bases, J shed 7 bases, and the junction held 10 bases outside the gene matches. The CDR3 sequence is CASSRNTGDGQPQHF. The CDR3 DNA reads TGTGCCAGCAGCCGAAACACAGGGGACGGGCAGCCCCAGCATTTT.

This clone was counted between two and nine times. The V call is TRBV4-1, the J call TRBJ2-7; 10 bases agree with TRBD2. The CDR3 runs to 16 residues. Germline CDR1 is MGHRA and CDR2 is YSYEKL. V shed 1 base and J 1 base; nucleotides not matched to a gene: 4. Here the CDR3 reads CASSQGWTSGSYEQYF. CDR3 DNA: TGCGCCAGCAGCCAAGGGTGGACTAGCGGTTCCTACGAGCAGTACTTC.

This chain joins TRBV4-2 and TRBJ2-7; TRBD2 aligns across 9 bases. The ends lost 0 bases at V and 4 bases at J; junction bases unmatched: 10. The CDR3 runs 17 residues. Germline values: CDR1 LGHNA, CDR2 YNFKEQ. CDR3 residues: CASSQEGRGRASYEQYF. In DNA form, the CDR3 reads TGTGCCAGCAGCCAAGAAGGTCGCGGGAGGGCCTCTTACGAGCAGTACTTC.

The chain links TRBV18 to TRBJ2-7, with D tentatively TRBD2 (5 bases). The length of the CDR3 is 15 residues. V lost 2 bases and J 4 bases, leaving 15 bases between the germline ends. CDR1 and CDR2 from the germline V gene are KGHSH and LQKENI. CDR3 in DNA: TGTGCCAGCTCACCAGCAGTAGCGCTAGGATACGAGCAGTACTTC. Its translation is CASSPAVALGYEQYF. The whole variable domain, filled in from reference TRBV18 and TRBJ2-7, reads NAGVMQNPRHLVRRRGQEARLRCSPMKGHSHVYWYRQLPEEGLKFMVYLQKENIIDESGMPKERFSAEFPKEGPSILRIQQVVRGDSAAYFCASSPAVALGYEQYFGPGTRLTVT.

The genes are TRBV30 and TRBJ2-3; D is possibly TRBD2 (6 bases). Trimming left V 2 bases short and J 6 bases short, with 12 bases between. Germline CDR1 and CDR2: GTSNPN and SVGIG (reference sequence). CDR3 size: 13 residues. For the CDR3, the DNA is TGTGCCTGGAGTCCCGGGAGCGGGGATACGCAGTATTTT. Translation gives CAWSPGSGDTQYF.

The gene calls are TRBV19 and TRBJ1-2; 9 positions match TRBD1. Germline CDR1 is LNHDA and CDR2 is SQIVND (reference sequence). V shed 11 bases and J 8 bases; nucleotides not matched to a gene: 15. The CDR3 has 14 residues. The DNA of the CDR3 is TGTGCCTGCCTATCACCGGGACAGGGAAAAGGCTACACCTTC. This codes for CACLSPGQGKGYTF.

This clone showed up just a few times. The V gene is TRBV5-8, the J gene TRBJ2-1, with D unclear. The V and J ends lost 2 bases and 3 bases respectively, with 6 bases between them. Germline loops: CDR1 SGHTS, CDR2 YDEGEE. This CDR3 contains 13 residues. For the CDR3, the DNA is TGTGCCAGCAGCTTTACTCACTACAATGAGCAGTTCTTC. As protein: CASSFTHYNEQFF. The variable domain in full, completed from reference TRBV5-8 and TRBJ2-1, reads EAGVTQSPTHLIKTRGQQATLRCSPISGHTSVYWYQQALGLGLQFLLWYDEGEERNRGNFPPRFSGRQFPNYSSELNVNALELEDSALYLCASSFTHYNEQFFGPGTRLTVL.

This chain connects TRBV2 to TRBJ2-1, with 10 bases matching TRBD1. With 5 bases clipped from V and 5 bases from J, the junction kept 6 bases outside the gene matches. Germline CDR1 reads SNHLY; CDR2 reads FYNNEI. This CDR3 spans 15 amino acids. CDR3 coding DNA: TGTGCCAGCAGTCTGGACAGGGGGAGACACAATGAGCAGTTCTTC. Its translation: CASSLDRGRHNEQFF.

V and J are TRBV4-1 and TRBJ1-6; D remains ambiguous. The CDR3 runs to 16 residues. Between the trimmed V and J ends, which lost 7 bases and 0 bases, there was a span of 13 bases. Per the germline V gene, CDR1 is MGHRA and CDR2 is YSYEKL. CDR3 region: CASNPDGSSYNSPLHF. CDR3 nucleotides: TGCGCCAGCAACCCGGATGGGAGCTCCTATAATTCACCCCTCCACTTT.

The J gene is TRBJ2-1, the V gene TRBV19; possibly TRBD2 for D (6 bases). V was clipped by 5 bases and J by 2 bases, with 10 bases between them. The CDR3 has 14 amino acids. From germline, CDR1 is LNHDA and CDR2 SQIVND (reference sequence). Here the CDR3 DNA reads TGTGCCAGTAGTGGCGGGATCGCCTACAATGAGCAGTTCTTC. Translated: CASSGGIAYNEQFF.

The chain employs TRBV6-5 and TRBJ1-5; TRBD1 aligns across 8 bases. CDR1 is MNHEY and CDR2 is SVGAGI in the germline V gene. The length of the CDR3 is 14 residues. J gave up 2 bases and V 5 bases, and 2 bases lay outside the gene matches. The CDR3 loop is CASSPTGGNQPQHF. The CDR3 DNA follows: TGTGCCAGCAGTCCGACAGGGGGCAATCAGCCCCAGCATTTT.